This T cell receptor beta chain originates from a study of blood T cell repertoires in COVID-19. The overall study: There were acute and convalescent COVID-19 samples, and they came from the United States, Italy and Spain. In each case, the material was cDNA or gDNA derived from T cells, B-cell-depleted T cells, or PBMCs.

Authors' analysis steps: Reference gene primers were amplified, and this amplification served to estimate nucleated cell counts. The method was immunoSEQ multiplex PCR; TCRdb's version includes in-frame clones alone and lacks a portion of them. For V, J and clone size, that table is used; D and trimming come from the DNA. This table has about 240,000 clones, 75% to 90% appearing once. Trimming left V 3 bases short and J 4 bases short, with 21 bases between. Per germline, CDR1 SGHTS and CDR2 YDEGEE. The CDR3 covers 17 residues. The V and J genes are TRBV5-8 and TRBJ2-3; D is unclear. The TCR was taken from a man in his 60s who had recovered from COVID-19. The specimen sequenced was peripheral blood. The CDR3 bases are TGTGCCAGCAGCTCATTTTCCCCTCTTAGCCCCTCAGATACGCAGTATTTT. Translating it yields CASSSFSPLSPSDTQYF.